This entry features one TCR beta chain sequence. This clone was seen a few times. The clone's antigen remains unknown. No qualities accompany the bases; no much larger clone lies one base away. The data were taken from a study of beta chain features in type 1 diabetes (dated by TCRdb to 2017 to 2018). The study in broad terms: Mean age, gender distribution, total cell number and subset yield were not different between patients and healthy donors. Regulatory and stem cell-like memory subsets were isolated from only 8 patients and about eight healthy donors, whereas naive and central memory subsets came from all 28 donors. Across all samples, roughly 110,000,000 sorted cells were examined, and cell number per subset correlated strongly with RNA yield. The study compared TCRB repertoires of sorted circulating CD4+ T cell subsets between recently diagnosed type 1 diabetes patients and matched healthy donors. General conclusions and limits of the study: Type 1 diabetes patients showed a moderate but significant shortening of TCRB CDR3 length in all four CD4+ subsets. Naive, central memory and regulatory TCRB repertoires appeared more similar among patients than among healthy donors. At VDJ recombination sites, patients with type 1 diabetes made fewer insertions and deleted more nucleotides, a pattern implying thymic rearrangement abnormalities. Shorter templates might have been favored by PCR, but patient and control samples were amplified and corrected together, so both groups would have been affected equally by any skew. Because cDNA was sequenced instead of genomic DNA, activated cells with high expression could be over-represented, although the groups did not differ in activation or CD3 levels. Because the HLA sub-analyses included only small numbers of individuals, any influence of HLA type on TCRB rearrangement was left unresolved.

The High Capacity cDNA Reverse Transcription Kit was used to reverse transcribe all of the isolated RNA, meaning that expressed TCRB transcripts were what got sequenced. Deep immunoSEQ sequencing was performed on naive, central memory and regulatory T cell samples, with an average of roughly 4 million total reads per sample. Sorted cells were lysed in RLT buffer, and RNA was extracted using DNase-treated RNeasy Micro or Mini kits according to cell number. Each cell subset was processed separately to prevent cross-contamination, with patient and healthy donor samples processed together. The immunoSEQ multiplex PCR was used to amplify TCRB sequences from cDNA, yielding 87-bp fragments that span the CDR3 region. Amplicons were sequenced on the Illumina HiSeq platform. Turning to the authors' computational methods: Synthetic template baselines were used to correct PCR bias computationally, reads within Hamming distance 2 were collapsed, and singletons that could not be merged were discarded. Reads were aligned to IMGT to assign V, D and J genes, CDR3 length, and insertions or deletions at six rearrangement sites. Clonotype counts were normalized to sorted cell number within each subset before computing true diversity and Gini coefficients with the tcR R package. Repertoire sharing was quantified using the overlap coefficient calculated on TCRB nucleotide sequences. Entries here come from immuneACCESS through TCRdb and include only in-frame sequences with V and J called. Some clones fail to appear in such tables; in the studies checked, an unresolved V gene covers under half of the shortfall, and the cause of the remainder is unknown. For V, J and clone size, that table is used; D and trimming come from the DNA. Here the sample has roughly 140,000 clones; 11% occur a single time. The ten biggest clones cover roughly 2% of the sample.

From each donor, a single peripheral blood sample of about 116 mL on average was drawn into heparinised tubes. A BD FACSAria II and a panel including CD45RO, CCR7, CD25, CD127, CD95 and CD27 were used to sort naive, central memory, regulatory and stem cell-like memory CD4+ T cells. Every sorted population had a purity above 95%. PBMCs were isolated immediately by Lymphoprep density gradient centrifugation and stained directly without culture. Samples were stained and sorted in pairs, with one healthy donor and one patient per experiment, so that batch effects were minimized. Including cysteine and phenylalanine, the CDR3 has 14 amino acids. Solely the CDR3 DNA is kept, with 42 bases framed from the first base. From the germline V gene, CDR1 is MNHNS and CDR2 is SASEGT. The V end loses 6 bases and the J end loses 5 bases, and a stretch of 17 bases separates them.

Sequencing was performed on central memory CD4+ T cells from blood. The chain is assembled from TRBV6-1 and TRBJ2-7; a tentative D match to TRBD1 spans 5 bases. The receptor was isolated from a man aged 18 to 30 in good health. The nucleotide sequence is TGTGCCAGCAGATCAACCTCGTGGGGCGACGAGCAGTACTTC. It is translated as CASRSTSWGDEQYF.